Below are 15 T cell receptor beta chains sequenced from a single sample in a study of T cells in Graves' hyperthyroidism and ophthalmopathy. Researchers took RNA transcripts and amplified the TCR beta CDR3 regions from them. In the first-round RT-PCR of the TCR CDR3, the HTBI primer set was used. TCRdb processed the multiplex PCR reads anew with MiXCR; each CDR3 protein has one entry. The repertoire consists of approximately 600,000 distinct CDR3 sequences, with roughly 20% occurring once and the leading ten covering over 30%. Sequences were obtained from blood. The receptors shown here come from a man aged 25-45 years with Graves' ophthalmopathy.

This clonotype was counted ten times or more. The chain couples TRBV6-6 to TRBJ2-5, with no clear D. This CDR3 region has 14 residues. V lost 0 bases, J lost 4 bases, and 9 bases lay in between. From germline, CDR1 is MNHNY and CDR2 SVGAGI (reference sequence). CDR3 sequence: CASSYSTEGETQYF. The CDR3, as DNA: TGTGCCAGCAGTTACTCAACAGAAGGAGAGACCCAGTACTTC.

This clonotype was seen many times. The chain employs TRBV27 and TRBJ1-1, with 7 bases matching TRBD1. With V trimmed by 5 bases and J by 0 bases, 6 bases remained unmatched. Looked up from germline, CDR1 is MNHEY and CDR2 is SMNVEV (reference sequence). CDR3 size: 15 residues. The CDR3 spells CASSVDREMNTEAFF. DNA for the CDR3: TGTGCCAGCAGTGTTGACAGGGAGATGAACACTGAAGCTTTCTTT.

This clonotype was counted between two and nine times. This chain connects TRBV4-2 to TRBJ2-2; D unclear. Germline CDR1 is LGHNA and CDR2 is YNFKEQ. The CDR3 length is 12 residues. Trimming took 6 bases from V and 6 from J, leaving 8 bases between them. CDR3: CASRGISGELFF. In DNA form, the CDR3 reads TGTGCCAGCAGAGGGATTTCCGGGGAGCTGTTTTTT.

The rearrangement joins TRBV28 to TRBJ2-1; D is perhaps TRBD2 (6 bases). Trimming cost V 5 bases and J 6 bases, with 17 bases left between them. The CDR3 is 15 amino acids. In germline, CDR1 is MDHEN, CDR2 SYDVKM. The CDR3 region has the DNA TGTGCCAGCAGTCCCCCCGGGGGTAAGGCCAATGAGCAGTTCTTC. This translates into CASSPPGGKANEQFF. Filled out from reference TRBV28 and TRBJ2-1, the complete variable domain reads DVKVTQSSRYLVKRTGEKVFLECVQDMDHENMFWYRQDPGLGLRLIYFSYDVKMKEKGDIPEGYSVSREKKERFSLILESASTNQTSMYLCASSPPGGKANEQFFGPGTRLTVL.

This clonotype was seen ten or more times. This chain uses TRBV2 with TRBJ2-5; tentatively, D is TRBD1 or TRBD2 (5 bases each). CDR3 length: 13 residues. V was trimmed by 2 bases and J by 9 bases, leaving 13 bases between them. In germline, CDR1 is SNHLY, CDR2 FYNNEI. CDR3 residues: CASSEQGVGAQYF. The CDR3 region has the DNA TGTGCCAGCAGTGAACAGGGAGTCGGGGCCCAGTACTTC.

The J gene is TRBJ2-3, the V gene TRBV28; no firm D call. CDR3 length: 14 amino acids. Germline CDR1 reads MDHEN; CDR2 reads SYDVKM. V was shortened by 3 bases and J by 0 bases, with 7 bases between the two germline ends. CDR3 loop: CASSFFGSTDTQYF. DNA of the CDR3: TGTGCCAGCAGTTTTTTCGGGAGCACAGATACGCAGTATTTT.

This clonotype occurred a few times. This chain uses TRBV19 with TRBJ1-1; D might be TRBD1 (5 bases). Germline V gene lookup returns CDR1 LNHDA and CDR2 SQIVND (reference sequence). The CDR3 runs 13 residues. V lost 7 bases, J lost 6 bases, and 15 bases lay in between. CDR3 region: CASNPPWGAEAFF. Here the CDR3 DNA reads TGTGCCAGTAATCCCCCCTGGGGCGCTGAAGCTTTCTTT.

This chain uses TRBV6-2 or TRBV6-3 with TRBJ2-7; a possible D gene is TRBD2 (6 bases). The germline V gene encodes CDR1 MNHEY and CDR2 SVGEGT. This CDR3 has 14 residues. V gave up 4 bases and J gave up 1 base, with 11 bases separating them. Written as DNA, the CDR3 is TGTGCCAGCAGTTCCGGGACTTATTCCTACGAGCAGTACTTC. This encodes CASSSGTYSYEQYF.

At least ten counts were recorded for this clonotype. The chain couples TRBV3-1 to TRBJ2-5; 12 nucleotides align to TRBD2. Germline lookup yields CDR1 LGHDT and CDR2 YNNKEL (reference sequence). V lost 2 bases, J lost 4 bases, and 5 bases stayed unmatched. This CDR3 comprises 16 residues. Here the CDR3 reads CASSQLGLAGRETQYF. CDR3 nucleotides: TGTGCCAGCAGCCAACTCGGACTAGCGGGGCGAGAGACCCAGTACTTC.

This clonotype has just a few counts. This rearrangement joins TRBV20-1 to TRBJ2-3; tentatively, D is TRBD2 (6 bases). Germline V gene lookup returns CDR1 DFQATT and CDR2 SNEGSKA (reference sequence). The ends were cut back, 1 base at V and 4 bases at J, with 12 bases in the middle. This CDR3 contains 14 residues. DNA of the CDR3: TGCAGTGCTAGAGGACTAGTTGGCCCAGATACGCAGTATTTT. This translates into CSARGLVGPDTQYF.

V is TRBV12-3 or TRBV12-4 and J is TRBJ2-5; 9 bases are a match to TRBD2. The CDR3 contains 15 residues. After removal of 7 bases from V and 5 bases from J, the junction contained 11 bases not matched to a gene. Written as DNA, the CDR3 is TGTGCCAGCACAGAAGGGACTAGCCCCCGGGAGACCCAGTACTTC. Its translation: CASTEGTSPRETQYF.

The chain couples TRBV30 to TRBJ2-1, with D possibly being TRBD2 (5 bases). CDR1 is GTSNPN, CDR2 SVGIG, per germline (reference sequence). There are 11 residues in the CDR3. Trimming stripped 2 bases from V and 8 bases from J, with 7 bases between. The CDR3 is CAWSRGYEQFF. The CDR3 DNA is TGTGCCTGGAGTCGGGGTTATGAGCAGTTCTTC.

This clonotype was observed a few times. CDR3 loop: CASSQDQVGTGQETQYF. The CDR3 DNA reads as TGTGCCAGCAGCCAAGATCAGGTCGGGACAGGTCAAGAGACCCAGTACTTC. The rearrangement links TRBV3-1 to TRBJ2-5; 8 bases map to TRBD1. The CDR3 has 17 residues. From germline, CDR1 is LGHDT and CDR2 YNNKEL (reference sequence). The V segment lost 0 bases and the J segment 2 bases; nucleotides outside the gene matches: 8.

The V and J genes are TRBV7-2 and TRBJ2-7; tentatively, D is TRBD2 (5 bases). Germline V gives CDR1 SGHTA, CDR2 FQGNSA. V shed 5 bases and J shed 1 base, with 15 bases lying between them. The CDR3 contains 15 residues. This CDR3 reads CASSPLRTVSYEQYF. The DNA of the CDR3 is TGTGCCAGCAGCCCCTTAAGGACTGTTTCCTACGAGCAGTACTTC. The full variable domain, in which reference TRBV7-2 and TRBJ2-7 provide the parts outside the CDR3, is GAGVSQSPSNKVTEKGKDVELRCDPISGHTALYWYRQSLGQGLEFLIYFQGNSAPDKSGLPSDRFSAERTGGSVSTLTIQRTQQEDSAVYLCASSPLRTVSYEQYFGPGTRLTVT.

This clonotype appeared many times. V and J are TRBV2 and TRBJ2-1; 9 bases line up with TRBD2. This CDR3 comprises 14 residues. Trimming took 5 bases from V and 6 from J; bases not matched to a gene: 5. CDR1 and CDR2 from the germline V gene are SNHLY and FYNNEI. The CDR3 sequence is CASSTGLARNEQFF. In DNA, the CDR3 is TGTGCCAGCAGTACGGGACTAGCACGCAATGAGCAGTTCTTC.